This T cell receptor (beta chain) originates from a study of CD8+ T cells in alopecia areata. In the study overall: Tofacitinib ran 6 to 18 months, followed by 6 months off drug. Study-wide results and caveats: Clonality in lesional scalp, especially alopecia totalis/universalis, exceeded that of normal scalp.

CDR1 is SGHDN, CDR2 FVKESK, per germline. The junction had 3 bases not matched to a gene; V was cut back by 5 bases and J by 3 bases. The CDR3 runs to 15 residues. About this clone itself: As yet, its antigen is unknown.

cDNA prepared by RNA extraction and subsequent reverse transcription served as the template for sequencing. The method was immunoSEQ multiplex PCR; TCRdb's version includes in-frame clones alone and lacks a portion of them. The data show roughly 150,000 clones, approximately 87% seen once. The source of this sequence is a human donor with alopecia areata. This rearrangement joins TRBV14 to TRBJ2-1; 11 bases align to TRBD2. The specimen was CD8+ T cells sorted from blood, collected at week 0. The CDR3 reads CASSVLAGVYNEQFF. In nucleotides, the CDR3 is TGTGCCAGCAGCGTACTAGCGGGAGTCTACAATGAGCAGTTCTTC.